These T cell receptor beta chains were read from a single sample in a study of T cell repertoires in cytomegalovirus infection. For these TCRs, the target antigens are not known. TCRdb used MiXCR to reprocess the reads, holding one entry per CDR3 protein. The sample lists 150,000 or so distinct CDR3 sequences, about a fifth occurring once. The source material was CD8+ T cells from cultured PBMCs, sampled from culture after CMV antigen stimulation. These receptors all come from a human donor in good health (CMV status not recorded). Some clones in this sample may be carry-over from other donors' samples. CDR3s include the opening cysteine and the closing phenylalanine or tryptophan. Each record gives: V gene, D gene, J gene, clone size, CDR3 DNA, CDR3 protein. A D gene is named only where the DNA matches it firmly. A clone size is listed for some rows: how often the clone was seen (once, few, many), or a class if it is expanded.

V: TRBV12-3/TRBV12-4; D: TRBD1; J: TRBJ1-2; size: -; DNA: TGTGCCAGCAGTTTCCCGGGACAGGGGGATGGCTACACCTTC; CDR3: CASSFPGQGDGYTF
V: TRBV6-2/TRBV6-3; D: -; J: TRBJ2-7; size: -; DNA: TGTGCCAGCAGTTACTCTGTCTACGAGCAGTACTTC; CDR3: CASSYSVYEQYF
V: TRBV14; D: TRBD1; J: TRBJ1-4; size: -; DNA: TGTGCCAGCAGCCAAATACAGGGGTACAGGGAAAAACTGTTTTTT; CDR3: CASSQIQGYREKLFF
V: TRBV13; D: TRBD1; J: TRBJ1-1; size: many; DNA: TGTGCCAGCAGCTTAAACAGACAGGGGGCCAACACTGAAGCTTTCTTT; CDR3: CASSLNRQGANTEAFF
V: TRBV6-5; D: TRBD2; J: TRBJ2-1; size: -; DNA: TGTGCCAGCAGTTACTCTGGTAGCGGGGCCATCTACAATGAGCAGTTCTTC; CDR3: CASSYSGSGAIYNEQFF
V: TRBV4-3; D: TRBD1; J: TRBJ1-1; size: -; DNA: TGCGCCAGCAGCCAAGTCTGGACAGGGGGGAACACTGAAGCTTTCTTT; CDR3: CASSQVWTGGNTEAFF
V: TRBV28; D: -; J: TRBJ1-1; size: medium-sized; DNA: TGTGCCAGCAGTTTCAGGGGCCTGGGGACTGAAGCTTTCTTT; CDR3: CASSFRGLGTEAFF
V: TRBV6-2/TRBV6-3; D: -; J: TRBJ2-2; size: many; DNA: TGTGCCAGCAGCGGGGGAACCGGGGAGCTGTTTTTT; CDR3: CASSGGTGELFF
V: TRBV7-2; D: TRBD1; J: TRBJ1-5; size: few; DNA: TGTGCCAGCAGCCCAAAATCCGGGACAGGGGGAAGCAATCAGCCCCAGCATTTT; CDR3: CASSPKSGTGGSNQPQHF
V: TRBV6-5; D: TRBD1; J: TRBJ2-3; size: -; DNA: TGTGCCAGCAGTTACGATGACAGGGCGGTCCTTTCTAGCACAGATACGCAGTATTTT; CDR3: CASSYDDRAVLSSTDTQYF
V: TRBV7-6; D: -; J: TRBJ2-5; size: -; DNA: TGTGCCAGCAGCCGCCGGGACCTCCAAGAGACCCAGTACTTC; CDR3: CASSRRDLQETQYF
V: TRBV6-1; D: -; J: TRBJ1-5; size: -; DNA: TGTGCCAGCAGTGATGACAGGCCCAAAAGGAGTAGCAATCAGCCCCAGCATTTT; CDR3: CASSDDRPKRSSNQPQHF
V: TRBV7-4; D: -; J: TRBJ2-5; size: -; DNA: TGTGCCAGCAGCTTAAGAACAGGGCAAGAGACCCAGTACTTC; CDR3: CASSLRTGQETQYF
V: TRBV20-1; D: TRBD2; J: TRBJ2-3; size: few; DNA: TGCAGTGCTAGTGGGACTAGCGGGGGTACAGATACGCAGTATTTT; CDR3: CSASGTSGGTDTQYF
V: TRBV2; D: -; J: TRBJ1-2; size: -; DNA: TGTGCCAGCAGTGATGCGGTATGGCAGGGATCCTATGGCTACACCTTC; CDR3: CASSDAVWQGSYGYTF
V: TRBV7-2; D: -; J: TRBJ2-5; size: -; DNA: TGTGCCAGCAGCTTGAACAGGGCCATTGATGAAGAGACCCAGTACTTC; CDR3: CASSLNRAIDEETQYF
V: TRBV7-2; D: TRBD1; J: TRBJ2-7; size: -; DNA: TGTGCCAGCAGCTTAAACCTGGACGGACAGGGTCGGTACGAGCAGTACTTC; CDR3: CASSLNLDGQGRYEQYF
V: TRBV4-1; D: -; J: TRBJ2-7; size: few; DNA: TGCGCCAGCAGCCAAGGGGACGGGGTCCACAACTTC; CDR3: CASSQGDGVHNF
V: TRBV11-3; D: -; J: TRBJ2-1; size: -; DNA: TGTGCCAGCAGCTTAGTTCGAGGGGACTTCAATGAGCAGTTCTTC; CDR3: CASSLVRGDFNEQFF
V: TRBV28; D: -; J: TRBJ2-1; size: many; DNA: TGTGCCAGCAGCCTCGGGACCTTAGGCAATGAGCAGTTCTTC; CDR3: CASSLGTLGNEQFF
V: TRBV7-2; D: -; J: TRBJ1-5; size: -; DNA: TGTGCCAGCAGCTTAAGACAGTCGAATCAGCCCCAGCATTTT; CDR3: CASSLRQSNQPQHF
V: TRBV2; D: -; J: TRBJ2-5; size: few; DNA: TGTGCCAGCAGTGCCGGGGATGAAGAGACCCAGTACTTC; CDR3: CASSAGDEETQYF
V: TRBV4-1; D: -; J: TRBJ2-5; size: -; DNA: TGCGCCAGCAGCCAAGATCATGTGACAGGTTCGTCCCAGTACTTC; CDR3: CASSQDHVTGSSQYF
V: TRBV12-3/TRBV12-4; D: TRBD2; J: TRBJ2-3; size: few; DNA: TGTGCCAGCAGTTTATTGGGACTAGCAGTAGATACGCAGTATTTT; CDR3: CASSLLGLAVDTQYF
V: TRBV15; D: -; J: TRBJ2-7; size: -; DNA: TGTGCCACCAGCAGAGCCGACGGACTTAGCTCCTACGAGCAGTACTTC; CDR3: CATSRADGLSSYEQYF
V: TRBV20-1; D: TRBD1; J: TRBJ2-5; size: -; DNA: TGCAGTGCTTGGGACAGCCAAGAGACCCAGTACTTC; CDR3: CSAWDSQETQYF
V: TRBV11-2; D: -; J: TRBJ2-7; size: once; DNA: TGTGCCAGCAGCTTAGGAGGGGATGCATACGAGCAGTACTTC; CDR3: CASSLGGDAYEQYF
V: TRBV7-9; D: -; J: TRBJ1-6; size: -; DNA: TGTGCCAGCAGCCGGAGTGGGCAGGGCCCATATAATTCACCCCTCCACTTT; CDR3: CASSRSGQGPYNSPLHF
V: TRBV7-8; D: TRBD1; J: TRBJ1-1; size: few; DNA: TGTGCCAGCAGCTCCGCCGACAGGGGTGAAGCTTTCTTT; CDR3: CASSSADRGEAFF